The entry below describes one T cell receptor (beta chain). Germline lookup yields CDR1 SGHRS and CDR2 YFSETQ. The CDR3 loop spans 12 amino acids. V lost 4 bases to trimming and J lost 0 bases, with 3 bases between them. The sample comes from a study of blood T cell repertoires in COVID-19. In the study overall: Specimens from acute and convalescent COVID-19 originated in the United States, Italy and Spain.

Assay used: immunoSEQ multiplex PCR; TCRdb lists only in-frame clones, some missing. The repertoire holds approximately 70,000 clones, with 90% to 95% as singletons. This sequence was found in a man aged 40-50 years with COVID-19, enrolled during active disease. Source material: peripheral blood. J is TRBJ2-3 and V is TRBV5-1; D not certain. CDR3 sequence (DNA): TGCGCCAGCAGCCTCAGCACAGATACGCAGTATTTT. It encodes CASSLSTDTQYF.